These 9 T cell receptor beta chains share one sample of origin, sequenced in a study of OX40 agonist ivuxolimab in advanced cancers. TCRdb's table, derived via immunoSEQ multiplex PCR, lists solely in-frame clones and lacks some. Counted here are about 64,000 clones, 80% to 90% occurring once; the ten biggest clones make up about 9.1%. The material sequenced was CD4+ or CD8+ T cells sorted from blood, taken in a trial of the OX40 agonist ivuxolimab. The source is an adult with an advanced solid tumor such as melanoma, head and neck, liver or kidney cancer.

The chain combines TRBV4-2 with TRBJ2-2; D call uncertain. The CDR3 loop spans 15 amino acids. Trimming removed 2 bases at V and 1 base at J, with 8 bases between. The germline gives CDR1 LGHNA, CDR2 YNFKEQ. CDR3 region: CASSQSVQNTGELFF. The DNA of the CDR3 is TGTGCCAGCAGCCAATCTGTCCAGAACACCGGGGAGCTGTTTTTT.

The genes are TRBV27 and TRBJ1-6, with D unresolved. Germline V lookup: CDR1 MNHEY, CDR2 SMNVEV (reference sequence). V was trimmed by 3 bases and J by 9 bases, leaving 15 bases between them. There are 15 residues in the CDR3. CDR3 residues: CASSFSEGRRSPLHF. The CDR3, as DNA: TGTGCCAGCAGTTTCAGCGAGGGTAGGCGTTCACCCCTCCACTTT.

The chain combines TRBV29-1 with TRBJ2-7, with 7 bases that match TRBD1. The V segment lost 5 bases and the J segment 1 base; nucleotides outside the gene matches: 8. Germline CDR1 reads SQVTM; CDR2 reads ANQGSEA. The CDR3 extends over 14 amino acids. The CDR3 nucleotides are TGCAGCGTTACCCTATACAGGGGTTCCTACGAGCAGTACTTC. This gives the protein CSVTLYRGSYEQYF.

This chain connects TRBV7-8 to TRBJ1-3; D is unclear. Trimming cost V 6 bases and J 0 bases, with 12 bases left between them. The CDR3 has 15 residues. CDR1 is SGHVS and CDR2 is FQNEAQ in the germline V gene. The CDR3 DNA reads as TGTGCCAGCAGACAACTCGGCGGCTCTGGAAACACCATATATTTT. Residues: CASRQLGGSGNTIYF.

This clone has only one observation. CDR3 coding DNA: TGCAGCCTCGGACGGGAGACCCAGTACTTC. Amino acid sequence: CSLGRETQYF. The rearrangement uses TRBV20-1 and TRBJ2-5; D is undetermined. Germline V CDR1 and CDR2: DFQATT, SNEGSKA (reference sequence). This CDR3 has 10 amino acids.

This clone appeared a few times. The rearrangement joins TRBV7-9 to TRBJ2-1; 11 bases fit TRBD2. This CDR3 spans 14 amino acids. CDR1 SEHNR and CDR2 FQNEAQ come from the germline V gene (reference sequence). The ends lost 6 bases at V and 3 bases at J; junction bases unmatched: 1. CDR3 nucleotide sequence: TGTGCCAGCAGGGGGACTAGCGGCTACAATGAGCAGTTCTTC. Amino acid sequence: CASRGTSGYNEQFF. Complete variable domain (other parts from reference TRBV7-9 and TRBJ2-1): DTGVSQNPRHKITKRGQNVTFRCDPISEHNRLYWYRQTLGQGPEFLTYFQNEAQLEKSRLLSDRFSAERPKGSFSTLEIQRTEQGDSAMYLCASRGTSGYNEQFFGPGTRLTVL.

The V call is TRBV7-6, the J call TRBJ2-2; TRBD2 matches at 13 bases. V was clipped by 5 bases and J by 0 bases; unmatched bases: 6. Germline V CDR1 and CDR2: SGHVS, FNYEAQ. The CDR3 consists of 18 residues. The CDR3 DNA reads TGTGCCAGCAGCCCAAGACTAGCGGGAGGTTCGAACACCGGGGAGCTGTTTTTT. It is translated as CASSPRLAGGSNTGELFF.

The CDR3 coding sequence is TGTGCCAGCAGCTTACGGCCAGGCGCCTCCCAGCCCTACGAGCAGTACTTC. This gives the protein CASSLRPGASQPYEQYF. This chain uses TRBV5-6 with TRBJ2-7; D is undetermined. Germline loops: CDR1 SGHDT, CDR2 YYEEEE. V dropped 2 bases and J dropped 2 bases, with 20 bases sitting between them. The CDR3 has 17 amino acids.

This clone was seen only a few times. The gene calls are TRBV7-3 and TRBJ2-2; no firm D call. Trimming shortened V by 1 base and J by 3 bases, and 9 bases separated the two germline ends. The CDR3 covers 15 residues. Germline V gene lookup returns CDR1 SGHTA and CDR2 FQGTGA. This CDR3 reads CASSLSRDDTGELFF. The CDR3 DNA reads TGTGCCAGCAGCTTAAGTCGCGACGACACCGGGGAGCTGTTTTTT.